One and the same sample provided the 28 T cell receptor beta chains below, sequenced in a study of blood T cells in healthy people across ages (dated by TCRdb to about 2015). Libraries were constructed by 5' RACE. Sequenced on an Illumina HiSeq 2500. A second PCR of about 6 to 12 cycles was performed with a sample-barcoded 5' primer and a J-beta primer mix. TCRdb's own reprocessing of the public reads used fastp at Q25 and MiXCR and kept productive beta chains. Each entry merges the rows of one CDR3 protein and shows their most common DNA and genes. The sample has over 700,000 distinct CDR3 sequences on record, roughly 25% of them singletons. The leading ten clones occupy 8% to 10% of the sample. The data also belong to a second study, concerning T cells of mothers and their children.

The sequenced material came from blood. The receptor source for this set is a boy aged 5-17 years in good health.

Details on this clonotype: Germline is not matched at one junction end, which may reflect a read error. The V call is TRBV3-1, the J call TRBJ1-1, with a possible D match to TRBD1 (6 bases). Per the germline V gene, CDR1 is LGHDT and CDR2 is YNNKEL (reference sequence). This CDR3 comprises 12 residues. As DNA, the CDR3 is TGCGCCAGCAGCCGGAACCGGGACACCGCTTTCTTT. Protein: CASSRNRDTAFF.

This clonotype was seen a few times. This chain uses TRBV12-5 with TRBJ1-1, with 7 bases matching TRBD1. Trimming at V came to 2 bases and at J to 6 bases, leaving 9 bases not matched to a gene. This CDR3 comprises 15 residues. Germline V lookup: CDR1 LGHNT, CDR2 FRNRAP. The CDR3 sequence is CASGLPETGYPEAFF. As DNA, the CDR3 is TGTGCTAGTGGTTTGCCTGAGACAGGGTACCCTGAAGCTTTCTTT.

The chain joins TRBV5-1 to TRBJ2-7; D gene uncertain. Trimming removed 0 bases at V and 5 bases at J, with 15 bases between. The CDR3 consists of 15 residues. Germline V CDR1 and CDR2: SGHRS, YFSETQ. The CDR3 here is CASSLEFPVENEQYF. CDR3 bases: TGCGCCAGCAGCTTGGAGTTCCCTGTAGAGAACGAGCAGTACTTC.

This chain uses TRBV12-3 or TRBV12-4 with TRBJ1-4, with D possibly TRBD1 on 6 matching bases. This CDR3 region has 16 residues. V lost 8 bases and J lost 0, with 16 bases in between. CDR3 DNA sequence: TGTGCCAGCGGTACAGGGACTTTCACAACTAATGAAAAACTGTTTTTT. Translated, it gives CASGTGTFTTNEKLFF.

The chain combines TRBV3-1 with TRBJ2-6; D is possibly TRBD2 (5 bases). V gave up 6 bases and J gave up 4 bases, with 16 bases separating them. The CDR3 length is 16 residues. Germline V lookup: CDR1 LGHDT, CDR2 YNNKEL (reference sequence). The CDR3 reads CASRGRGGSGANVLTF. The DNA for the CDR3 is TGTGCCAGCAGAGGTCGTGGAGGATCCGGGGCCAACGTCCTGACTTTC.

This clonotype has more than one count but fewer than ten. The rearrangement uses TRBV24-1 and TRBJ2-1; no reliable D call. This CDR3 contains 17 residues. Germline CDR1 KGHDR, CDR2 SFDVKD. The germline V and J ends were trimmed by 9 bases and 9 bases, with 29 bases remaining between them. The CDR3, as DNA: TGTGCCACCCGGCACCACACCTACCCGTGTGAAACGGGTGAGCAGTTCTTC. Translation: CATRHHTYPCETGEQFF.

The chain combines TRBV7-6 with TRBJ2-6; D perhaps matches TRBD2 (5 bases). The CDR3 extends over 17 amino acids. Deletions cut 5 bases from V and 0 bases from J, with 14 bases between. Germline CDR1 SGHVS, CDR2 FNYEAQ. The CDR3, as DNA: TGTGCCAGCAGCCCCTCAATCGGGGACTCTGGGGCCAACGTCCTGACTTTC. Translation: CASSPSIGDSGANVLTF.

V and J are TRBV4-3 and TRBJ2-3; D gene uncertain. Trimming shortened V by 1 base and J by 5 bases, and 13 bases separated the two germline ends. Germline CDR1 and CDR2: LGHNA and YSLEER. This CDR3 comprises 15 residues. CDR3 nucleotides: TGCGCCAGCAGCCAAGGTTACGGCCTGAGAGATACGCAGTATTTT. Translating gives CASSQGYGLRDTQYF.

The chain links TRBV2 to TRBJ2-3; 7 nucleotides line up with TRBD2. The V and J ends lost 3 bases and 2 bases, in that order; junction bases with no gene match: 5. Germline CDR1 reads SNHLY; CDR2 reads FYNNEI. The CDR3 has 15 residues. In nucleotides, the CDR3 is TGTGCCAGCAGTGAGGGAGGGACCTACACAGATACGCAGTATTTT. Translated, it gives CASSEGGTYTDTQYF.

This chain joins TRBV5-5 and TRBJ2-7; D gene uncertain. The CDR3 spans 14 residues. With 4 bases removed from V and 5 bases from J, the gap between germline ends came to 16 bases. CDR1 is SGHKS and CDR2 is YYEKEE in the germline V gene (reference sequence). The CDR3 DNA reads as TGTGCCAGCAGCACAGCCTCGACTGCCAACGAGCAGTACTTC. Residues: CASSTASTANEQYF.

This clonotype was counted between two and nine times. This rearrangement joins TRBV12-3 or TRBV12-4 to TRBJ1-6, with 10 bases identical to TRBD1. The J segment lost 10 bases and the V segment lost 6 bases, leaving 9 bases of the junction unmatched. The CDR3 totals 15 residues. The CDR3 DNA is TGTGCCAGCAGGGGACAGGGGAGTATCTGGTCACCCCTCCACTTT. Protein: CASRGQGSIWSPLHF.

This chain links TRBV20-1 with TRBJ2-7; 14 bases map to TRBD2. Germline CDR1 DFQATT, CDR2 SNEGSKA (reference sequence). The CDR3 extends over 19 amino acids. The V gene end was trimmed by 5 bases and the J gene end by 4 bases; junction bases not matched to a gene: 19. CDR3 sequence (DNA): TGCAGTGCTTTACAGTCCGGGACTAGCGGGGGCCCGCGTCGGTACGAGCAGTACTTC. It translates to CSALQSGTSGGPRRYEQYF.

This clonotype has more than one count but fewer than ten. V is TRBV12-3 or TRBV12-4 and J is TRBJ2-4; D is uncertain. Trimming stripped 6 bases from V and 10 bases from J, with 13 bases between. This CDR3 contains 12 residues. The CDR3 loop reads CASSPTEGIQYF. CDR3 in DNA: TGTGCCAGCAGCCCTACCGAAGGGATTCAGTACTTC.

The CDR3: CASSVGGQVTHEQYF. The CDR3 DNA sequence: TGTGCCAGCAGCGTAGGCGGACAGGTGACCCACGAGCAGTACTTC. V gene TRBV9 combines with J gene TRBJ2-7; 7 bases are shared with TRBD1. Trimming took 0 bases from V and 5 from J; bases not matched to a gene: 8. From germline, CDR1 is SGDLS and CDR2 YYNGEE. The CDR3 spans 15 residues. Full variable domain (rest looked up from reference TRBV9 and TRBJ2-7): DSGVTQTPKHLITATGQRVTLRCSPRSGDLSVYWYQQSLDQGLQFLIQYYNGEERAKGNILERFSAQQFPDLHSELNLSSLELGDSALYFCASSVGGQVTHEQYFGPGTRLTVT.

The chain has TRBV4-2 and TRBJ2-7, with 7 bases aligning to TRBD2. This CDR3 spans 14 amino acids. With V trimmed by 2 bases and J by 1 base, 2 bases remained unmatched. Germline CDR1 and CDR2: LGHNA and YNFKEQ. The DNA for the CDR3 is TGTGCCAGCAGCCAACGGGGGGAATCCTACGAGCAGTACTTC. It specifies CASSQRGESYEQYF.

The chain joins TRBV6-1 to TRBJ2-5, with 7 bases aligning to TRBD1. The CDR3 has 15 residues. CDR1 and CDR2 from the germline V gene are MNHNS and SASEGT. With V trimmed by 2 bases and J by 4 bases, 7 bases remained unmatched. The CDR3 is CASSEWAGGRETQYF. In nucleotides, the CDR3 is TGTGCCAGCAGTGAATGGGCAGGGGGAAGAGAGACCCAGTACTTC.

This chain uses TRBV7-9 with TRBJ2-1; D remains unclear. The J call may be mistaken, given a closer DNA end match to TRBJ2-5. The CDR3 is made up of 13 amino acids. Germline loops: CDR1 SEHNR, CDR2 FQNEAQ (reference sequence). In DNA, the CDR3 is TGTGCCAGCAGCTTAGATTACGGGGAGACCCAGTACTTC. Translated: CASSLDYGETQYF.

The V and J genes are TRBV10-3 and TRBJ1-1, with a possible D match to TRBD1 (5 bases). The CDR3 extends over 13 amino acids. V lost 6 bases and J lost 3, with 11 bases in between. Germline V gene lookup returns CDR1 ENHRY and CDR2 SYGVKD. The chain's CDR3 is CAISLRVDTEAFF. The DNA of the CDR3 is TGTGCCATCAGCCTCAGGGTGGACACTGAAGCTTTCTTT.

The chain couples TRBV2 to TRBJ1-5; D is ambiguous. V was trimmed by 0 bases and J by 6 bases, leaving 6 bases between them. Germline V lookup: CDR1 SNHLY, CDR2 FYNNEI. The CDR3 has 13 amino acids. In nucleotides, the CDR3 is TGTGCCAGCAGTGAAGCCCGCGGTCAGCCCCAGCATTTT. This translates into CASSEARGQPQHF. Supplemented by reference TRBV2 and TRBJ1-5, the full variable domain reads EPEVTQTPSHQVTQMGQEVILRCVPISNHLYFYWYRQILGQKVEFLVSFYNNEISEKSEIFDDQFSVERPDGSNFTLKIRSTKLEDSAMYFCASSEARGQPQHFGDGTRLSIL.

This clonotype turned up a few times. The chain uses TRBV5-1 and TRBJ2-1; 8 bases fit TRBD1. The CDR3 covers 14 residues. J lost 10 bases, V lost 4 bases, and 10 bases had no gene match. Per the germline V gene, CDR1 is SGHRS and CDR2 is YFSETQ. The CDR3 region has the DNA TGCGCCAGCAGCAAAGACAGGGGTTTGCGGGAGCAGTTCTTC. Its protein is CASSKDRGLREQFF.

The chain recombines TRBV6-1 with TRBJ2-7, with 11 bases fitting TRBD1. Germline CDR1 and CDR2: MNHNS and SASEGT. V was clipped by 4 bases and J by 2 bases; unmatched bases: 4. CDR3 size: 15 residues. For the CDR3, the DNA is TGTGCCAGCAGTGGTCCGGGACAGGGGGCCTACGAGCAGTACTTC. Translation gives CASSGPGQGAYEQYF.

The table lists this clonotype with a few counts. This chain joins TRBV5-1 and TRBJ2-4; D remains ambiguous. This CDR3 region has 17 residues. Deletions cut 5 bases from V and 0 bases from J, with 18 bases between. From germline, CDR1 is SGHRS and CDR2 YFSETQ. CDR3 sequence reads: CASRRFPPEVAKNIQYF. CDR3 DNA: TGCGCCAGCAGACGATTCCCCCCAGAGGTAGCCAAAAACATTCAGTACTTC.

J is TRBJ2-5 and V is TRBV20-1; TRBD1 aligns across 9 bases. The junction had 6 bases not matched to a gene; V was cut back by 2 bases and J by 2 bases. The CDR3 spans 15 residues. CDR1 and CDR2 (germline): DFQATT, SNEGSKA (reference sequence). In DNA form, the CDR3 reads TGCAGTGCTAGACCGGGGACAGGGAATCAAGAGACCCAGTACTTC. This sequence encodes CSARPGTGNQETQYF.

The chain employs TRBV28 and TRBJ2-1, with D possibly matching TRBD1 (6 bases). The CDR3 is 16 amino acids. The V and J ends lost 6 bases and 1 base respectively, with 16 bases between them. CDR1 MDHEN and CDR2 SYDVKM come from the germline V gene. The DNA of the CDR3 is TGTGCCAGCAGCCGCAGGGGATCGGGGTCCTACAATGAGCAGTTCTTC. It is translated as CASSRRGSGSYNEQFF. Complete variable domain (other parts from reference TRBV28 and TRBJ2-1): DVKVTQSSRYLVKRTGEKVFLECVQDMDHENMFWYRQDPGLGLRLIYFSYDVKMKEKGDIPEGYSVSREKKERFSLILESASTNQTSMYLCASSRRGSGSYNEQFFGPGTRLTVL.

The J gene is TRBJ1-2, the V gene TRBV28, with TRBD1 as a possible D gene (6 bases). V lost 5 bases and J 5 bases, leaving 12 bases between the germline ends. The CDR3 contains 13 residues. Per germline, CDR1 MDHEN and CDR2 SYDVKM. For the CDR3, the DNA is TGTGCCAGCAGTCTGGGACATGGTTATGGCTACACCTTC. It yields the protein CASSLGHGYGYTF.

In this sample, this clonotype turned up a few times. The CDR3 region is CSARDPKRPDTQYF. The CDR3 DNA reads TGCAGTGCCCGGGACCCAAAGAGGCCAGATACGCAGTATTTT. The V gene is TRBV20-1, the J gene TRBJ2-3; D could derive from TRBD1 or TRBD2 (5 bases each). The CDR3 contains 14 residues. The germline V and J ends were trimmed by 6 bases and 4 bases, with 17 bases remaining between them. Germline CDR1 and CDR2: DFQATT and SNEGSKA (reference sequence).

There are a few counts of this clonotype. The chain has TRBV12-5 and TRBJ2-5; D not resolved. Trimming left V 2 bases short and J 4 bases short, with 5 bases between. Looked up from germline, CDR1 is LGHNT and CDR2 is FRNRAP. The CDR3 is 12 residues long. CDR3 loop: CASGLTTETQYF. CDR3 DNA: TGTGCTAGTGGTTTGACGACAGAGACCCAGTACTTC.

Regarding this clonotype: A junction end diverges from the germline sequence, so it may reflect a read error. The chain uses TRBV28 and TRBJ1-3; D not certain. From germline, CDR1 is MDHEN and CDR2 SYDVKM. The CDR3 length is 12 residues. CDR3 residues: CASSWAGNTVYF. The CDR3 DNA reads TGTGCCAGCAGTTGGGCTGGAAACACCGTATATTTT.